One and the same sample provided the 19 T cell receptor beta chains below, sequenced in a study of post-analysis software for immune sequencing data. No antigen is known for these receptors. Overall study results and limits: With TRBV5-6, TRBV5-1 and TRBV20-1 included, 5 or 6 TRBV segments were more frequent in patients than in controls.

Each TCR beta cDNA library carried unique molecular identifiers. From the PCR reads, TCRdb called clonotypes with MiXCR, one entry per CDR3 protein. Of 380,000 or so distinct CDR3 sequences detected, approximately 33% appear once; the ten largest clones hold under 15%. The sample was blood. These receptors were obtained from a girl aged 5 to 17 with multiple sclerosis.

Comment on this clonotype: A much more abundant neighbour one base away suggests this may be a read error. The genes are TRBV29-1 and TRBJ2-3; D may be TRBD1 (5 bases). The V and J ends lost 4 bases and 2 bases respectively, with 13 bases between them. This CDR3 region has 14 residues. CDR1 and CDR2 from the germline V gene are SQVTM and ANQGSEA. CDR3 coding DNA: TGCAGCGTTGTGACAGAAGTTCTCACAGATACGCAGTATTTT. Amino acids: CSVVTEVLTDTQYF.

This clonotype was found many times. This chain's CDR3 is CASSPGRSSYNEQFF. The CDR3 nucleotides read TGTGCCAGCAGTCCCGGACGGTCGTCCTACAATGAGCAGTTCTTC. The chain employs TRBV6-5 and TRBJ2-1; D uncertain. The CDR3 extends over 15 amino acids. CDR1 and CDR2 from the germline V gene are MNHEY and SVGAGI. Trimming took off 5 bases at V and 1 base at J, with 12 bases between the two ends.

The chain combines TRBV7-9 with TRBJ2-7; no definite D call. The V and J ends lost 0 bases and 5 bases respectively, with 5 bases between them. The germline V gene encodes CDR1 SEHNR and CDR2 FQNEAQ (reference sequence). This CDR3 spans 12 amino acids. The CDR3 sequence: CASSLAVDEQYF. CDR3 nucleotide sequence: TGTGCCAGCAGCTTAGCGGTCGACGAGCAGTACTTC.

Concerning this clonotype itself: This may come from a read error, since a much larger clone is one base off. J is TRBJ1-5 and V is TRBV4-2; D remains unclear. Germline V gene sequence: CDR1 LGHNA, CDR2 YNFKEQ. The CDR3 length is 15 residues. CDR3 residues: CASSQEAGRGQLQHF. In DNA, the CDR3 is TGTGCCAGCAGCCAAGAAGCCGGCCGCGGTCAGCTCCAGCATTTT.

This chain connects TRBV6-2 or TRBV6-3 to TRBJ2-5, with TRBD1 identical over 9 bases. V was clipped by 6 bases and J by 5 bases; unmatched bases: 7. CDR3 size: 14 residues. In germline, CDR1 is MNHEY, CDR2 SVGEGT. The CDR3 here is CASRFGTGHETQYF. The CDR3 nucleotides read TGTGCCAGCAGATTCGGGACAGGGCACGAGACCCAGTACTTC.

V is TRBV6-6 and J is TRBJ2-7, with a weak D call TRBD1 (6 bases). This CDR3 has 15 residues. From germline, CDR1 is MNHNY and CDR2 SVGAGI (reference sequence). V was cut by 2 bases and J by 2 bases, with 13 bases left in between. The CDR3 spells CASSYDYGGTYEQYF. As DNA, the CDR3 is TGTGCCAGCAGTTACGATTATGGGGGCACCTACGAGCAGTACTTC.

A note on this clonotype: This may be a read error: a much more frequent sequence differs by one nucleotide. Since the CDR3 does not end with the conserved phenylalanine or tryptophan, this likely comes from a read error. The chain combines TRBV4-2 with TRBJ2-3; D call uncertain. Germline V gives CDR1 LGHNA, CDR2 YNFKEQ. V lost 3 bases, J lost 2 bases, and 6 bases lay in between. The CDR3 consists of 13 residues. The CDR3 DNA reads TGTGCCAGCAGCCAGGAGTACACAGATACGCAGTATTTG. Translating it yields CASSQEYTDTQYL.

The V gene is TRBV7-2, the J gene TRBJ2-7; D is uncertain. The V end lost 1 base, the J end lost 1 base, and 5 bases lay between the germline ends. Germline assignment: CDR1 SGHTA and CDR2 FQGNSA. This CDR3 has 13 amino acids. The CDR3 DNA follows: TGTGCCAGCAGCTTAGAGATTTCCTACGAGCAGTACTTC. Translation gives CASSLEISYEQYF.

This clonotype appeared a few times. The chain recombines TRBV4-1 with TRBJ1-2; D remains unclear. Trimming shortened V by 0 bases and J by 4 bases, and 9 bases separated the two germline ends. Looked up from germline, CDR1 is MGHRA and CDR2 is YSYEKL. CDR3 length: 14 residues. The chain's CDR3 is CASSQDGRGYGYTF. For the CDR3, the DNA is TGCGCCAGCAGCCAAGATGGTCGAGGCTATGGCTACACCTTC.

The chain joins TRBV5-1 to TRBJ1-1; D perhaps matches TRBD1 (5 bases). CDR3 length: 14 amino acids. V lost 4 bases and J 4 bases, leaving 14 bases between the germline ends. The V gene's germline CDR1 is SGHRS and CDR2 YFSETQ. CDR3 sequence reads: CASSLSGVGTEAFF. CDR3 sequence (DNA): TGCGCCAGCAGCCTGTCGGGGGTCGGCACTGAAGCTTTCTTT. Full variable domain (rest looked up from reference TRBV5-1 and TRBJ1-1): KAGVTQTPRYLIKTRGQQVTLSCSPISGHRSVSWYQQTPGQGLQFLFEYFSETQRNKGNFPGRFSGRQFSNSRSEMNVSTLELGDSALYLCASSLSGVGTEAFFGQGTRLTVV.

This clonotype turned up a few times. The chain links TRBV6-5 to TRBJ1-1; no definite D call. This CDR3 has 13 amino acids. V gave up 3 bases and J gave up 2 bases, with 7 bases separating them. CDR1 is MNHEY and CDR2 is SVGAGI in the germline V gene. The chain's CDR3 is CASSYQPNTEAFF. CDR3 nucleotides: TGTGCCAGCAGTTATCAACCTAACACTGAAGCTTTCTTT.

The rearrangement uses TRBV28 and TRBJ1-2; D is ambiguous. Trimming removed 7 bases from V and 4 bases from J, with 22 bases in between. Looked up from germline, CDR1 is MDHEN and CDR2 is SYDVKM. There are 16 residues in the CDR3. The CDR3 DNA sequence: TGTGCCAGCACCTCCCTCCTCAGGTCGCTTGGCTATGGCTACACCTTC. Residues: CASTSLLRSLGYGYTF.

This chain uses TRBV9 with TRBJ2-3, with a tentative D call TRBD2 (5 bases). Germline CDR1 is SGDLS and CDR2 is YYNGEE. V lost 4 bases, J lost 0 bases, and 15 bases lay in between. The CDR3 has 16 residues. The chain's CDR3 is CASSPRGSSSTDTQYF. The CDR3 DNA follows: TGTGCCAGCAGCCCCCGAGGGAGCTCTAGCACAGATACGCAGTATTTT.

The rearrangement links TRBV20-1 to TRBJ1-1, with unresolved D. Germline V gives CDR1 DFQATT, CDR2 SNEGSKA (reference sequence). Trimming took 1 base from V and 1 from J, leaving 4 bases between them. This CDR3 is built from 12 residues. Here the CDR3 DNA reads TGCAGTGCTAGAGGGGGGAACACTGAAGCTTTCTTT. It specifies CSARGGNTEAFF.

The chain has TRBV12-3 or TRBV12-4 and TRBJ2-7; D perhaps matches TRBD2 (5 bases). The CDR3 is 13 amino acids. The ends were cut back, 6 bases at V and 6 bases at J, with 15 bases in the middle. The CDR3, as DNA: TGTGCCAGCAGGCTGGGGTCCAGCGGCGAGCAGTACTTC. This codes for CASRLGSSGEQYF.

This rearrangement joins TRBV6-5 to TRBJ2-3; TRBD2 aligns across 7 bases. With 0 bases clipped from V and 0 bases from J, the junction kept 12 bases outside the gene matches. The V gene's germline CDR1 is MNHEY and CDR2 SVGAGI. The CDR3 runs to 19 residues. CDR3 bases: TGTGCCAGCAGTTACTCCGGGACTACCACCCTAACTAGCACAGATACGCAGTATTTT. Amino acids: CASSYSGTTTLTSTDTQYF.

This clonotype was counted a few times. V gene TRBV7-3 combines with J gene TRBJ2-1; 9 bases agree with TRBD1. CDR1 and CDR2 from the germline V gene are SGHTA and FQGTGA. CDR3 length: 13 residues. V dropped 4 bases and J dropped 7; count of bases not matched to a gene: 2. CDR3 in amino acids: CASSSQGANEQFF. The CDR3 DNA reads TGTGCCAGCAGCTCACAGGGGGCTAATGAGCAGTTCTTC. The whole variable domain, remainder taken from reference TRBV7-3 and TRBJ2-1, is GAGVSQTPSNKVTEKGKYVELRCDPISGHTALYWYRQSLGQGPEFLIYFQGTGAADDSGLPNDRFFAVRPEGSVSTLKIQRTERGDSAVYLCASSSQGANEQFFGPGTRLTVL.

This clonotype occurred a few times. The chain has TRBV7-2 and TRBJ1-6; D may be TRBD1 (5 bases). V dropped 11 bases and J dropped 3 bases, with 17 bases sitting between them. The CDR3 extends over 15 amino acids. Germline-derived CDR1 and CDR2 are SGHTA and FQGNSA. The CDR3 spells CAGNSRDLYNSPLHF. Here the CDR3 DNA reads TGTGCCGGCAACTCCCGGGACCTCTATAATTCACCCCTCCACTTT.

This clonotype came up once. This sequence joins TRBV12-3 or TRBV12-4 and TRBJ2-7; the D is unclear. The CDR3 runs 13 residues. The V end was cut by 1 base, the J end by 3 bases, with 7 bases between. The CDR3 spells CASSLGILYEQYF. CDR3 sequence (DNA): TGTGCCAGCAGTTTAGGGATACTCTACGAGCAGTACTTC.